Below, 6 T cell receptor beta chains from the same sample are listed, as sequenced in a study of beta chain features in type 1 diabetes. Investigators reverse transcribed all isolated RNA, so they sequenced expressed TCRB transcripts. Profiled with immunoSEQ multiplex PCR; TCRdb holds only in-frame clones, not every one. The sample consists of about 230,000 clones, 16% of them appearing once. For these TCRs, the target antigens are not known. Whole-study findings and limits: All four CD4+ subsets from Type 1 diabetes patients carried moderately but significantly shorter TCRB CDR3s.

Input material: naive CD4+ T cells from blood. The receptors here all came from a man between 25 and 39 years old with type 1 diabetes.

This clone turned up a few times. The chain recombines TRBV7-9 with TRBJ2-1; 10 bases are a match to TRBD2. The CDR3 covers 14 residues. The V gene end was trimmed by 9 bases and the J gene end by 2 bases; junction bases not matched to a gene: 4. In germline, CDR1 is SEHNR, CDR2 FQNEAQ (reference sequence). The CDR3 protein is CASDTSGTYNEQFF. The CDR3, as DNA: TGTGCCAGTGACACTAGCGGGACCTACAATGAGCAGTTCTTC.

This clone appeared a few times. This rearrangement joins TRBV30 to TRBJ2-7; TRBD1 agrees at 7 bases. The germline V gene has CDR1 GTSNPN and CDR2 SVGIG (reference sequence). The CDR3 has 13 residues. V trimming: 2 bases; J trimming: 3 bases; junction bases outside the gene matches: 4. Written as DNA, the CDR3 is TGTGCCTGGAGTTTTGGACAGGACTACGAGCAGTACTTC. Amino acid sequence: CAWSFGQDYEQYF.

J is TRBJ2-7 and V is TRBV29-1, with D tentatively TRBD2 (6 bases). The CDR3 covers 13 residues. Between the trimmed V and J ends, which lost 4 bases and 3 bases, there was a span of 13 bases. Germline assignment: CDR1 SQVTM and CDR2 ANQGSEA. The CDR3 loop is CSVVPTGVYEQYF. The CDR3 region has the DNA TGCAGCGTTGTTCCCACGGGGGTCTACGAGCAGTACTTC.

This clone was detected only a few times. The V gene is TRBV25-1, the J gene TRBJ1-2; D perhaps matches TRBD1 (6 bases). Trimming stripped 7 bases from V and 2 bases from J, with 14 bases between. Germline-derived CDR1 and CDR2 are MGHDK and SYGVNS. This CDR3 has 14 amino acids. Here the CDR3 DNA reads TGTGCCAGCAACGGACAGCCCCCAAACTATGGCTACACCTTC. Protein product: CASNGQPPNYGYTF.

The V and J genes are TRBV5-1 and TRBJ2-1; D perhaps matches TRBD1 (6 bases). Between the trimmed V and J ends, which lost 7 bases and 6 bases, there was a span of 17 bases. Germline-derived CDR1 and CDR2 are SGHRS and YFSETQ. The CDR3 contains 14 residues. CDR3 DNA: TGCGCCAGCCAAACAGGGAAAGGAGCCAATGAGCAGTTCTTC. This gives the protein CASQTGKGANEQFF.

This rearrangement joins TRBV9 to TRBJ2-1; D is undetermined. Germline CDR1 SGDLS, CDR2 YYNGEE. V was shortened by 0 bases and J by 6 bases, with 7 bases between the two germline ends. The CDR3 spans 13 residues. CDR3 amino acids: CASSVDIFNEQFF. The DNA for the CDR3 is TGTGCCAGCAGCGTAGACATTTTCAATGAGCAGTTCTTC.